The 27 T cell receptor beta chains reported below all come from one sample, sequenced in a study of tumor-infiltrating lymphocytes in primary liver carcinoma. Starting from approximately 0.45 ug of total RNA, TCR beta cDNA was produced with a primer in the constant region. Libraries for TCR beta were built through three nested multiplex PCR rounds, which together made up a slightly modified ARM-PCR procedure. In the first two PCR rounds, TRBV1-TRBV30 forward primers were paired with a C-beta reverse primer, and each round lasted about 9 cycles. MiXCR was run by TCRdb on the multiplex PCR reads, yielding one entry per CDR3 protein. The sample lists more than 100,000 distinct CDR3 sequences, nearly 70% occurring once. DNA and RNA were both co-extracted from 20-30 mg of bulk tissue that had not been sorted. Sequencing input: tumor-adjacent normal liver tissue. These receptors came from a woman aged 60 to 75 with primary liver carcinoma and hepatitis B virus infection.

This clonotype is a singleton in its sample. Since no conserved phenylalanine or tryptophan closes the CDR3, a read error is the likely cause. The chain uses TRBV7-9 and TRBJ2-3; no clear D. The CDR3 has 15 amino acids. V was pared by 0 bases and J by 2 bases, with 9 bases between. Germline V gene data show CDR1 as SEHNR and CDR2 as FQNEAQ (reference sequence). DNA for the CDR3: TGTGCCAGCAGCTTAGCTGGGTCCCCCACAGATACGCAGTATTTA. Residues: CASSLAGSPTDTQYL.

This clonotype was observed many times. This chain connects TRBV6-1 to TRBJ2-5; D possibly corresponds to TRBD2 (6 bases). CDR1 and CDR2 (germline): MNHNS, SASEGT. CDR3 length: 18 residues. Between the trimmed V and J ends, which lost 3 bases and 1 base, there was a span of 21 bases. This CDR3 is CASSDFWRAGLAQETQYF. The CDR3 DNA reads as TGTGCCAGCAGTGATTTTTGGAGGGCCGGTTTGGCCCAAGAGACCCAGTACTTC.

On this clonotype itself: One end of the junction varies from germline; a read error may be responsible. V and J are TRBV6-6 and TRBJ1-5; D is uncertain. CDR1 is MNHNY and CDR2 is SVGAGI in the germline V gene (reference sequence). The CDR3 runs to 12 residues. As DNA, the CDR3 is TGTGCCAACAGTTCCGGAGATCAGCCTCAGCATTTT. Encoded protein: CANSSGDQPQHF.

With regard to this clonotype: At one end the junction does not follow the germline gene, possibly because of a read error. V gene TRBV29-1 combines with J gene TRBJ1-2; TRBD1 agrees at 9 bases. The CDR3 sequence is 17 residues long. From germline, CDR1 is SQVTM and CDR2 ANQGSEA. The CDR3 here is CSVDKSTGGHANYSYTF. The CDR3 DNA is TGCAGCGTTGACAAATCTACAGGGGGCCACGCTAACTATAGCTACACCTTC.

On this clonotype itself: The conserved phenylalanine or tryptophan normally closing the CDR3 is absent here, so this likely arose from a read error. This sequence joins TRBV4-2 and TRBJ2-3, with D tentatively TRBD1 or TRBD2 (6 bases each). CDR3 length equals 18 residues. CDR1 and CDR2 (germline): LGHNA, YNFKEQ. Trimming stripped 0 bases from V and 3 bases from J, with 19 bases between. DNA for the CDR3: TGTGCCAGCAGCCAAGATCCCCTCGGGGGCGGACCAACAGATACGCAGTATTTA. It translates to CASSQDPLGGGPTDTQYL.

Worth noting for this clonotype: Being one base from a much bigger clone, this may be a read error. The chain uses TRBV7-9 and TRBJ2-7, with 10 bases that match TRBD2. This CDR3 is built from 14 residues. Germline V gene lookup returns CDR1 SEHNR and CDR2 FQNEAQ (reference sequence). CDR3 sequence: CASSGSGRVYELYF. The CDR3 coding sequence is TGTGCCAGCAGCGGAAGCGGGAGGGTTTACGAGCTGTACTTC.

On this clonotype: One base away lies a much larger clone, so this may be a sequencing read error. The conserved closing phenylalanine or tryptophan is absent in this CDR3, likely reflecting a read error. V is TRBV30 and J is TRBJ2-5, with unresolved D. Germline V gives CDR1 GTSNPN, CDR2 SVGIG (reference sequence). Trimming cost V 5 bases and J 4 bases, with 17 bases left between them. The CDR3 contains 14 residues. The CDR3 DNA sequence: TGTGCCTGGGGAGCCGGGTCCGATGGAGAGACCCAGTACCTC. Residues: CAWGAGSDGETQYL.

As regards this clonotype: One junction end does not reproduce the germline sequence, and a read error may be involved. V and J are TRBV30 and TRBJ2-1, with D maybe TRBD1 (6 bases). There are 21 residues in the CDR3. In germline, CDR1 is GTSNPN, CDR2 SVGIG (reference sequence). CDR3 nucleotide sequence: TGTGCCTGGAGTGTGGTTGAGGGGGACAAGTGGACACGGAGCTCCTACAATGAGCAATTCTTC. Protein: CAWSVVEGDKWTRSSYNEQFF.

About this clonotype: A junction end diverges from the germline sequence, so it may reflect a read error. The V and J genes are TRBV11-2 and TRBJ2-3; D is possibly TRBD2 (7 bases). The CDR3 is 16 amino acids. From germline, CDR1 is SGHAT and CDR2 FQNNGV. Here the CDR3 DNA reads TGTGCCAGCAGTTTAATATTGGCGGGGGACATAGATACGCATTATTTT. Translated, it gives CASSLILAGDIDTHYF.

With respect to this clonotype: This could be a read error, since a much larger clone is one nucleotide away. The rearrangement joins TRBV30 to TRBJ2-7; 10 bases agree with TRBD1. The CDR3 is 14 amino acids. CDR1 is GTSNPN and CDR2 is SVGIG in the germline V gene (reference sequence). In DNA, the CDR3 is TGTGCCTGGAGTACCGGGACAGGGGCCTACGGGCAGTACTTC. Residues: CAWSTGTGAYGQYF.

Note on this clonotype: An end of the junction does not agree with germline; a read error may underlie this. The rearrangement uses TRBV12-3 or TRBV12-4 and TRBJ2-5; TRBD2 agrees at 8 bases. The CDR3 contains 13 residues. CDR3 sequence (DNA): TGTGCAAGCAGTACGGGGGGGCCAGAGACCCAGTACTTC. It yields the protein CASSTGGPETQYF.

Comment on this clonotype: A much larger clone is a single base away; this may be a read error. The chain carries TRBV28 and TRBJ2-3, with D unclear. CDR1 and CDR2 (germline): MDHEN, SYDVKM. The CDR3 runs 13 residues. V was cut by 3 bases and J by 2 bases, with 6 bases left in between. CDR3 in DNA: TGTGCCAGCAGTTTCCCAGACACAGATACGCAGTATTTT. Translated: CASSFPDTDTQYF.

By sample share, this clonotype is medium-sized. This chain connects TRBV11-3 to TRBJ2-4; TRBD1 or TRBD2 may be the D gene (5 bases each). Trimming took 6 bases from V and 8 from J, leaving 11 bases between them. Germline loops: CDR1 SGHNT, CDR2 YENEEA. This CDR3 spans 12 amino acids. The CDR3 is CASRGESDIQYF. Here the CDR3 DNA reads TGTGCCAGCAGAGGGGAGTCGGACATTCAGTACTTC.

V is TRBV18 and J is TRBJ2-1; TRBD1 matches 7 bases. V lost 3 bases, J lost 7 bases, and 3 bases stayed unmatched. Per the germline V gene, CDR1 is KGHSH and CDR2 is LQKENI. The CDR3 sequence is 13 residues long. The CDR3 region is CASSPGQVNEQFF. CDR3 in DNA: TGTGCCAGCTCACCCGGACAGGTGAATGAGCAGTTCTTC.

The chain employs TRBV21-1 and TRBJ2-3; no check of the table's D call, TRBD2, against the DNA was made. TRBV21-1 has pseudogene status. The CDR3 is 16 residues long. The CDR3 DNA sequence: TGTGCCAGCAGCGGACGCGGGACTAGCAAAGGAGATACGCAGTATTTT. Residues: CASSGRGTSKGDTQYF.

As concerns this clonotype: An end of the junction does not agree with germline; a read error may underlie this. The CDR3 region has the DNA TGTGCCAGAAGGGACAGGGAGGAGACTTGGGCCAAAAACATTCTGTACTTC. This gives the protein CARRDREETWAKNILYF. This chain connects TRBV6-1 to TRBJ2-4; TRBD1 matches at 9 bases. This CDR3 has 17 amino acids. Germline CDR1 MNHNS, CDR2 SASEGT.

In its sample, this clonotype was seen many times. This chain uses TRBV6-1 with TRBJ1-1, with 7 nucleotides matching TRBD1. This CDR3 comprises 15 residues. V gave up 8 bases and J gave up 2 bases; unmatched junction bases: 11. The germline V gene encodes CDR1 MNHNS and CDR2 SASEGT. CDR3 loop: CASGPQDRTNTEAFF. CDR3 nucleotide sequence: TGTGCCAGCGGGCCTCAGGACAGGACTAACACTGAAGCTTTCTTT.

This clonotype was found many times. The chain carries TRBV28 and TRBJ2-3; 8 bases match TRBD2. Germline lookup yields CDR1 MDHEN and CDR2 SYDVKM. The CDR3 runs 14 residues. With V trimmed by 4 bases and J by 6 bases, 6 bases remained unmatched. The CDR3 region is CASSWSGSRDTQYF. In nucleotides, the CDR3 is TGTGCCAGCAGTTGGAGCGGGAGTCGGGATACGCAGTATTTT.

The chain recombines TRBV15 with TRBJ1-1; maybe TRBD1 (6 bases). This CDR3 is built from 12 residues. Trimming stripped 9 bases from V and 6 bases from J, with 14 bases between. Germline V gene data show CDR1 as LNHNV and CDR2 as YYDKDF (reference sequence). The CDR3 reads CATNPGGPEAFF. For the CDR3, the DNA is TGTGCCACTAACCCCGGGGGGCCTGAAGCTTTCTTT.

Points on this clonotype: An end of the junction differs from the germline gene, which may be a read error. The gene calls are TRBV4-1 and TRBJ2-1; no firm D call. CDR3 length equals 15 residues. Germline-derived CDR1 and CDR2 are MGHRA and YSYEKL. CDR3 DNA sequence: TGCGCCAGCAGTCAAGACCAGGATGCTGGCTATGAGCAGTTCTTC. Residues: CASSQDQDAGYEQFF.

This clonotype was seen just once. The junction differs from germline at one of its ends, possibly a read error. This rearrangement joins TRBV30 to TRBJ1-4; D uncertain. This CDR3 is 14 amino acids long. CDR1 GTSNPN and CDR2 SVGIG come from the germline V gene (reference sequence). The chain's CDR3 is CAWSLGGLCEKLLF. In DNA form, the CDR3 reads TGTGCCTGGAGTCTAGGCGGGCTCTGTGAAAAACTGTTATTT.

Note on this clonotype: This may be a read error: a much more frequent sequence differs by one nucleotide. The V and J genes are TRBV30 and TRBJ2-1; D is uncertain. Between the trimmed V and J ends, which lost 1 base and 7 bases, there was a span of 5 bases. Per germline, CDR1 GTSNPN and CDR2 SVGIG (reference sequence). The CDR3 has 11 residues. In DNA form, the CDR3 reads TGTGCCTGGAGTGGGTCTAATGAGCAGTTCTTC. It codes for CAWSGSNEQFF.

This chain links TRBV11-1 with TRBJ2-7; D gene unclear. The CDR3 is 15 residues long. Germline CDR1 reads SGHAT; CDR2 reads FQDESV (reference sequence). V was shortened by 6 bases and J by 5 bases, with 20 bases between the two germline ends. The CDR3 DNA is TGTGCCAGCAGTTTTTTATCCATCGCTTCCCACGAGCAGTACTTC. It is translated as CASSFLSIASHEQYF.

By share, this clonotype counts as large. This chain joins TRBV7-9 and TRBJ2-7, with 8 bases matching TRBD1. The germline CDR1 and CDR2 sequences are SEHNR and FQNEAQ (reference sequence). V gave up 5 bases and J gave up 3 bases; unmatched junction bases: 12. CDR3 length: 16 amino acids. The CDR3 loop is CASSPWDQGADYEQYF. Here the CDR3 DNA reads TGTGCCAGCAGCCCCTGGGATCAGGGGGCGGACTACGAGCAGTACTTC.

This clonotype occurred once. The junction differs from germline at one of its ends, possibly a read error. The V call is TRBV4-1, the J call TRBJ2-5, with TRBD2 as a possible D gene (6 bases). The CDR3 totals 15 residues. The V gene's germline CDR1 is MGHRA and CDR2 YSYEKL. CDR3 nucleotide sequence: TGCGCCAGCTGCCAGGATAGCGGCCTGACGGAGACCCAGTACTTC. It translates to CASCQDSGLTETQYF.

The chain uses TRBV15 and TRBJ2-2, with 10 positions matching TRBD2. Germline V lookup: CDR1 LNHNV, CDR2 YYDKDF (reference sequence). The ends lost 1 base at V and 3 bases at J; junction bases unmatched: 5. The CDR3 consists of 17 residues. Here the CDR3 DNA reads TGTGCCACCAGCAGAGTGGGACTAGCGAGACACACCGGGGAGCTGTTTTTT. Translating it yields CATSRVGLARHTGELFF. Full variable domain (remainder filled in from reference TRBV15 and TRBJ2-2): DAMVIQNPRYQVTQFGKPVTLSCSQTLNHNVMYWYQQKSSQAPKLLFHYYDKDFNNEADTPDNFQSRRPNTSFCFLDIRSPGLGDTAMYLCATSRVGLARHTGELFFGEGSRLTVL.

Regarding this clonotype: It may be a read error: a sequence one base away is much more abundant. The rearrangement uses TRBV30 and TRBJ1-4; D possibly corresponds to TRBD1 (6 bases). Per germline, CDR1 GTSNPN and CDR2 SVGIG (reference sequence). Trimming left V 1 base short and J 10 bases short, with 13 bases between. The CDR3 is 13 residues long. CDR3 in amino acids: CAWSGGGHGKLFF. CDR3 DNA: TGTGCCTGGAGTGGAGGGGGTCATGGAAAACTGTTTTTT. The whole variable domain, filled in from reference TRBV30 and TRBJ1-4, reads SQTIHQWPATLVQPVGSPLSLECTVEGTSNPNLYWYRQAAGRGLQLLFYSVGIGQISSEVPQNLSASRPQDRQFILSSKKLLLSDSGFYLCAWSGGGHGKLFFGSGTQLSVL.